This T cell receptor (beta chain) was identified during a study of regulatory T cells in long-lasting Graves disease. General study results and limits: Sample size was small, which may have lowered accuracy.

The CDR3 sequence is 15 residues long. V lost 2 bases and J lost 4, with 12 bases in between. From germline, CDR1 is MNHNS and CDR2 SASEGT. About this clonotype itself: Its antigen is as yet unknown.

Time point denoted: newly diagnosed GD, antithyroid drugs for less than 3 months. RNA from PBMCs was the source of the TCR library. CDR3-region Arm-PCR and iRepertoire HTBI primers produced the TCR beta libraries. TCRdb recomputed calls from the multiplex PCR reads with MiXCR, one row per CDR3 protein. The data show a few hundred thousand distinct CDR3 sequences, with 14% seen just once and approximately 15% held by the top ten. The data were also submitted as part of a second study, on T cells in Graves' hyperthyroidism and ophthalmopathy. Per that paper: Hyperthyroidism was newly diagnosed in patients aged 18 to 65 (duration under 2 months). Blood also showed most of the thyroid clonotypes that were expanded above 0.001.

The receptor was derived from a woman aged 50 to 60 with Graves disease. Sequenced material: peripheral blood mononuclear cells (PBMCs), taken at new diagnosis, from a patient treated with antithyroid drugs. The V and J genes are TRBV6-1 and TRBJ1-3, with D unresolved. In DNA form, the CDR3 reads TGTGCCAGCAGTGAATCCGCTTTTTACGGAAACACCATATATTTT. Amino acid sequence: CASSESAFYGNTIYF.